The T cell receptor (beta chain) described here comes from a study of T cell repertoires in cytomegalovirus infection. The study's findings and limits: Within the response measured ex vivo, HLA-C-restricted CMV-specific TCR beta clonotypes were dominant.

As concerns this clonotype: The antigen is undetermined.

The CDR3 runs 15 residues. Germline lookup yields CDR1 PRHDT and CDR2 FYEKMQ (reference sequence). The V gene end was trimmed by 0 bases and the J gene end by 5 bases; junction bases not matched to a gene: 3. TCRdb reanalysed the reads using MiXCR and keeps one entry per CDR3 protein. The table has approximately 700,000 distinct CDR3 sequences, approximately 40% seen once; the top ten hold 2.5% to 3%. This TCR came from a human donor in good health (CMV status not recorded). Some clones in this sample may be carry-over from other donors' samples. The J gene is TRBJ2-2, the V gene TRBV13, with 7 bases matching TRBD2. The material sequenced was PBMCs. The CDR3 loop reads CASSLGREVTGELFF. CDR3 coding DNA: TGTGCCAGCAGCTTAGGACGGGAGGTTACCGGGGAGCTGTTTTTT.